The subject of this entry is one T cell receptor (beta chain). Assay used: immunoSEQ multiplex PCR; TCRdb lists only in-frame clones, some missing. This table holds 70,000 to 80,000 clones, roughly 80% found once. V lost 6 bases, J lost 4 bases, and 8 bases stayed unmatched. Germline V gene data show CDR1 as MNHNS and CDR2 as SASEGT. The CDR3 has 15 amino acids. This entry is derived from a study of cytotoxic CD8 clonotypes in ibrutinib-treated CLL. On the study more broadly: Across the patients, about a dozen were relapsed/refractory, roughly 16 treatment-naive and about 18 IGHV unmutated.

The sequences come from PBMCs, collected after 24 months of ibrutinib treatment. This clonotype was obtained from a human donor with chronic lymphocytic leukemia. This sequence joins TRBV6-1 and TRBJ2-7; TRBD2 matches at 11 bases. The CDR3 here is CASSALAGAIYEQYF. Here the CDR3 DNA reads TGTGCCAGCAGCGCACTAGCGGGAGCTATTTACGAGCAGTACTTC.